This TCR beta chain originates from a study of blood T cell repertoires in COVID-19. Clones were read by immunoSEQ multiplex PCR, and TCRdb kept only the in-frame ones, dropping some. Of around 47,000 clones listed, around 86% are singletons. The CDR3 consists of 16 residues. Trimming took 3 bases from V and 6 from J; bases not matched to a gene: 12. Germline loops: CDR1 LGHDT, CDR2 YNNKEL (reference sequence). The sequenced sample was peripheral blood. The sequence derives from an older man with active COVID-19. V is TRBV3-1 (or the pseudogene TRBV3-2) and J is TRBJ1-1; TRBD1 matches at 8 bases. The DNA for the CDR3 is TGTGCCAGCAGCCATTCACCCTCAGGGGGCGGGTCTGAAGCTTTCTTT. Protein: CASSHSPSGGGSEAFF.